The 18 T cell receptor beta chains given below trace back to one sample, sequenced in a study of shared clonotypes between healthy human individuals. Sequencing used immunoSEQ multiplex PCR; TCRdb keeps in-frame clones, though not all of them. The sample lists about 520,000 clones; more than 95% were seen once. Material: naive CD4+ T cells sorted from blood. Subset: CD45RA+ positively selected. The receptors originated from a woman in her 30s in good health.

This rearrangement joins TRBV10-3 to TRBJ2-5; the match to TRBD2 covers 13 bases. This CDR3 is 18 amino acids long. The germline CDR1 and CDR2 sequences are ENHRY and SYGVKD. With 3 bases clipped from V and 5 bases from J, the junction kept 12 bases outside the gene matches. The CDR3 region has the DNA TGTGCCATCAGTGATTTTGGTGGGACTAGCGGGATCGGGGAGACCCAGTACTTC. Translated: CAISDFGGTSGIGETQYF.

This chain uses TRBV10-3 with TRBJ2-6, with D possibly being TRBD1 (6 bases). Per the germline V gene, CDR1 is ENHRY and CDR2 is SYGVKD. Trimming left V 6 bases short and J 1 base short, with 7 bases between. CDR3 length equals 14 residues. CDR3 in amino acids: CAIRQGSGANVLTF. As DNA, the CDR3 is TGTGCCATCAGACAGGGTTCTGGGGCCAACGTCCTGACTTTC.

The chain joins TRBV28 to TRBJ1-4, with D uncertain. The CDR3 is 14 residues long. CDR1 and CDR2 from the germline V gene are MDHEN and SYDVKM. Trimming removed 3 bases at V and 8 bases at J, with 13 bases between. The CDR3 DNA reads TGTGCCAGCAGTTTCGAGGGTGTGGGGGAAAAACTGTTTTTT. This codes for CASSFEGVGEKLFF. Based on the CDR3 plus reference TRBV28 and TRBJ1-4, the full variable domain is DVKVTQSSRYLVKRTGEKVFLECVQDMDHENMFWYRQDPGLGLRLIYFSYDVKMKEKGDIPEGYSVSREKKERFSLILESASTNQTSMYLCASSFEGVGEKLFFGSGTQLSVL.

The chain has TRBV7-2 and TRBJ1-5; TRBD1 aligns across 10 bases. Germline V gene lookup returns CDR1 SGHTA and CDR2 FQGNSA. The V and J ends lost 5 bases and 2 bases, in that order; junction bases with no gene match: 9. The CDR3 length is 17 residues. The DNA for the CDR3 is TGTGCCAGCAGCCTGACGGGGACAGGGGAGGGCAATCAGCCCCAGCATTTT. This translates into CASSLTGTGEGNQPQHF. The variable domain in full, with the rest retrieved from reference TRBV7-2 and TRBJ1-5, is GAGVSQSPSNKVTEKGKDVELRCDPISGHTALYWYRQSLGQGLEFLIYFQGNSAPDKSGLPSDRFSAERTGGSVSTLTIQRTQQEDSAVYLCASSLTGTGEGNQPQHFGDGTRLSIL.

For this clone: The same CDR3 can be traced to other DNA sequences in this sample. The chain's CDR3 is CASSYLYNEQFF. The DNA for the CDR3 is TGTGCCAGCAGTTACCTGTACAATGAGCAGTTCTTC. The rearrangement links TRBV6-6 to TRBJ2-1; D gene uncertain. The CDR3 runs to 12 residues. The germline V gene encodes CDR1 MNHNY and CDR2 SVGAGI (reference sequence). Trimming stripped 2 bases from V and 4 bases from J, with 3 bases between.

This clone was observed a handful of times. Different DNA sequences within this sample yield the same CDR3. The rearrangement links TRBV11-2 to TRBJ1-2; 7 bases are shared with TRBD1. After removal of 5 bases from V and 1 base from J, the junction contained 1 base not matched to a gene. The CDR3 sequence is 13 residues long. From germline, CDR1 is SGHAT and CDR2 FQNNGV. The CDR3 spells CASSRDSNYGYTF. CDR3 DNA: TGTGCCAGCAGCCGGGACAGTAACTATGGCTACACCTTC.

This chain joins TRBV11-3 and TRBJ2-2; 11 nucleotides line up with TRBD1. The CDR3 has 17 residues. Germline V gene data show CDR1 as SGHNT and CDR2 as YENEEA. J gave up 5 bases and V 1 base, and 6 bases lay outside the gene matches. CDR3 nucleotides: TGTGCCAGCAGCTTAGTAGGGACAGGGGGAAGGACCGGGGAGCTGTTTTTT. Residues: CASSLVGTGGRTGELFF.

V is TRBV6-6 and J is TRBJ1-3; TRBD1 is a possible D gene (6 bases). Looked up from germline, CDR1 is MNHNY and CDR2 is SVGAGI (reference sequence). This CDR3 has 14 amino acids. V gave up 8 bases and J gave up 0 bases, with 11 bases separating them. For the CDR3, the DNA is TGTGCCAGCGGGACACCAAGCTCTGGAAACACCATATATTTT. Its translation is CASGTPSSGNTIYF.

The V call is TRBV29-1, the J call TRBJ2-7; 10 bases are shared with TRBD2. The V segment lost 6 bases and the J segment 4 bases; nucleotides outside the gene matches: 15. Looked up from germline, CDR1 is SQVTM and CDR2 is ANQGSEA. The CDR3 consists of 16 residues. CDR3 loop: CSVSGRARGESYEQYF. The CDR3 DNA reads TGCAGCGTAAGCGGGAGGGCCCGAGGGGAATCATACGAGCAGTACTTC.

The chain is built from TRBV6-5 and TRBJ1-3; no definite D call. V lost 4 bases and J 1 base, leaving 14 bases between the germline ends. CDR3 size: 16 residues. Per germline, CDR1 MNHEY and CDR2 SVGAGI. CDR3 bases: TGTGCCAGCAGTTCCGTCTTGCCCCTATCTGGAAACACCATATATTTT. Translation: CASSSVLPLSGNTIYF.

This chain uses TRBV5-6 with TRBJ1-3; D might be TRBD1 (6 bases). Per germline, CDR1 SGHDT and CDR2 YYEEEE. V dropped 3 bases and J dropped 0 bases, with 19 bases sitting between them. The CDR3 has 18 amino acids. CDR3 sequence: CASSWKQGLMDSGNTIYF. The DNA of the CDR3 is TGTGCCAGCAGCTGGAAACAGGGACTTATGGACTCTGGAAACACCATATATTTT.

This chain joins TRBV6-5 and TRBJ1-5; D uncertain. Germline lookup yields CDR1 MNHEY and CDR2 SVGAGI. Trimming stripped 10 bases from V and 2 bases from J, with 12 bases between. CDR3 size: 13 residues. The CDR3 DNA reads TGTGCCACCGCCTATACAGGCAATCAGCCCCAGCATTTT. Translating gives CATAYTGNQPQHF.

The chain carries TRBV4-2 and TRBJ2-3, with TRBD2 identical over 7 bases. This CDR3 spans 15 amino acids. CDR1 and CDR2 (germline): LGHNA, YNFKEQ. V lost 1 base and J lost 2; bases outside the gene matches: 3. CDR3: CASSQVAGDTDTQYF. The CDR3 coding sequence is TGTGCCAGCAGCCAAGTTGCGGGAGACACAGATACGCAGTATTTT.

In nucleotides, the CDR3 is TGCAGTGCTAGAGGCCTAGACGAGCAGTACTTC. Protein: CSARGLDEQYF. The genes are TRBV20-1 and TRBJ2-7; D is unclear. Germline CDR1 is DFQATT and CDR2 is SNEGSKA (reference sequence). This CDR3 spans 11 amino acids. V lost 1 base, J lost 5 bases, and 6 bases lay in between.

The chain uses TRBV4-2 and TRBJ2-1; 8 nucleotides match TRBD2. CDR1 LGHNA and CDR2 YNFKEQ come from the germline V gene. The CDR3 loop spans 17 amino acids. Losses at the gene ends were 0 bases for V and 3 bases for J; bases not matched to a gene: 7. The CDR3 DNA reads as TGTGCCAGCAGCCAAGATAGGAACAGCGGGAGCTACAATGAGCAGTTCTTC. This gives the protein CASSQDRNSGSYNEQFF.

This clone was detected only a few times. The V and J genes are TRBV18 and TRBJ1-1; 9 bases fit TRBD1. The V segment lost 3 bases and the J segment 1 base; nucleotides outside the gene matches: 6. CDR3 length: 16 residues. Germline CDR1 is KGHSH and CDR2 is LQKENI. For the CDR3, the DNA is TGTGCCAGCTCACCTCAAGGGACAGGGTCGAACACTGAAGCTTTCTTT. It is translated as CASSPQGTGSNTEAFF.

The CDR3 DNA sequence: TGTGCCAGCAGTTTGGGCGGGAGGTACGAGCAGTACTTC. Encoded protein: CASSLGGRYEQYF. The V call is TRBV28, the J call TRBJ2-7, with 8 bases identical to TRBD2. Losses at the gene ends were 3 bases for V and 4 bases for J; bases not matched to a gene: 2. This CDR3 spans 13 amino acids. CDR1 and CDR2 (germline): MDHEN, SYDVKM. Looking up the rest from reference TRBV28 and TRBJ2-7 gives the full variable domain: DVKVTQSSRYLVKRTGEKVFLECVQDMDHENMFWYRQDPGLGLRLIYFSYDVKMKEKGDIPEGYSVSREKKERFSLILESASTNQTSMYLCASSLGGRYEQYFGPGTRLTVT.

J is TRBJ1-5 and V is TRBV4-2, with a tentative D call TRBD1 (6 bases). Germline values: CDR1 LGHNA, CDR2 YNFKEQ. Trimming removed 0 bases at V and 0 bases at J, with 9 bases between. CDR3 length: 16 residues. CDR3: CASSQDEGHSNQPQHF. CDR3 in DNA: TGTGCCAGCAGCCAAGACGAGGGACATAGCAATCAGCCCCAGCATTTT.